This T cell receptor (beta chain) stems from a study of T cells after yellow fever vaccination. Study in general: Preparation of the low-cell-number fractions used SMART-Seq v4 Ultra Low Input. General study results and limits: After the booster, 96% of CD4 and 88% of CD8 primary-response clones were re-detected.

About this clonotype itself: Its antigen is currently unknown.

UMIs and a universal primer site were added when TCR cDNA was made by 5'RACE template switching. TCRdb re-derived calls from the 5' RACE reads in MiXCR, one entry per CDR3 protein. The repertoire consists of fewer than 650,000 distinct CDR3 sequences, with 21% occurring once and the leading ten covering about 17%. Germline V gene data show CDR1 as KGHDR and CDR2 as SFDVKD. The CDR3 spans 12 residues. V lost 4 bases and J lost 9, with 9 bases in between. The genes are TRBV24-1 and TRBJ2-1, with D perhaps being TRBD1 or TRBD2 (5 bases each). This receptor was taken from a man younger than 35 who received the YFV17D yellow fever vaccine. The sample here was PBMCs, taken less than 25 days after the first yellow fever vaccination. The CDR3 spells CATSEGTGEQFF. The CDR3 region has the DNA TGTGCCACCAGTGAGGGGACGGGTGAGCAGTTCTTC.